Listed below are T cell receptor beta chains from one sample, sequenced in a study of T cell changes during pregnancy in multiple sclerosis. Generated by immunoSEQ multiplex PCR, the TCRdb table keeps only in-frame clones and is missing some. The sample carries some 51,000 clones, approximately 95% recorded once. Source: CD4+ T cells from peripheral blood mononuclear cells, taken in the first trimester of pregnancy. The receptors come from a female donor with multiple sclerosis, enrolled in a pregnancy study. Each CDR3 is given with its conserved first and last residue. The D gene is left open where the match is weak. The size of a clone is reported for some rows only, either as once, few or many, or as a class for expanded clones.

size: -
length: 16
D: TRBD1
V: TRBV5-6
J: TRBJ1-2
CDR3: CASSHGLDRSSYGYTF
DNA: TGTGCCAGCAGCCATGGTTTGGACAGGTCGTCCTATGGCTACACCTTC

size: -
length: 15
D: TRBD1
V: TRBV7-7
J: TRBJ2-1
CDR3: CASSLTGDLYNEQFF
DNA: TGTGCTAGCAGCTTAACAGGGGATCTCTACAATGAGCAGTTCTTC

size: once
length: 16
D: TRBD2
V: TRBV11-2
J: TRBJ2-4
CDR3: CASSLGSGGAINIQYF
DNA: TGTGCCAGCAGCTTAGGAAGCGGGGGGGCGATAAACATTCAGTACTTC

size: -
length: 13
D: -
V: TRBV7-9
J: TRBJ1-1
CDR3: CASSLDGAGEAFF
DNA: TGTGCCAGCAGCTTAGACGGCGCGGGTGAAGCTTTCTTT

size: -
length: 16
D: -
V: TRBV18
J: TRBJ1-3
CDR3: CASSPSTGNSGNTIYF
DNA: TGTGCCAGCTCACCCTCGACAGGAAACTCTGGAAACACCATATATTTT

size: -
length: 13
D: -
V: TRBV7-8
J: TRBJ1-1
CDR3: CASSLDRNTEAFF
DNA: TGTGCCAGCAGCTTAGATAGAAACACTGAAGCTTTCTTT

size: -
length: 18
D: -
V: TRBV4-2
J: TRBJ2-6
CDR3: CASSQDLQAASGANVLTF
DNA: TGTGCCAGCAGCCAAGATCTTCAGGCAGCCTCTGGGGCCAACGTCCTGACTTTC

size: -
length: 14
D: TRBD1
V: TRBV5-1
J: TRBJ2-5
CDR3: CASTLGQGTETQYF
DNA: TGCGCCAGCACCCTGGGACAGGGGACAGAGACCCAGTACTTC

size: -
length: 15
D: TRBD2
V: TRBV19
J: TRBJ2-5
CDR3: CASRSAGGLKETQYF
DNA: TGTGCCAGTCGGTCGGCGGGGGGGCTGAAAGAGACCCAGTACTTC

size: -
length: 16
D: -
V: TRBV7-2
J: TRBJ2-7
CDR3: CASSLGLASSSYEQYF
DNA: TGTGCCAGCAGCTTAGGGCTAGCTTCAAGCTCCTACGAGCAGTACTTC

size: -
length: 14
D: -
V: TRBV19
J: TRBJ2-3
CDR3: CASSTQGGTDTQYF
DNA: TGTGCCAGTAGTACCCAGGGTGGCACAGATACGCAGTATTTT

size: -
length: 13
D: TRBD1
V: TRBV5-4
J: TRBJ1-2
CDR3: CASSTQGMYGYTF
DNA: TGTGCCAGCAGCACACAGGGGATGTATGGCTACACCTTC

size: -
length: 15
D: TRBD2
V: TRBV10-3
J: TRBJ2-3
CDR3: CAISESSGGPDTQYF
DNA: TGTGCCATCAGCGAATCTAGCGGGGGGCCAGATACGCAGTATTTT

size: -
length: 15
D: TRBD2
V: TRBV4-1
J: TRBJ2-1
CDR3: CASSQDGRGDHEQFF
DNA: TGCGCCAGCAGCCAAGACGGGCGGGGGGATCATGAGCAGTTCTTC

size: -
length: 14
D: -
V: TRBV7-9
J: TRBJ1-1
CDR3: CASSPEPGPLEAFF
DNA: TGTGCCAGCAGCCCCGAACCAGGGCCTTTAGAAGCTTTCTTT

size: -
length: 16
D: -
V: TRBV7-2
J: TRBJ2-3
CDR3: CASSRGGGPATDTQYF
DNA: TGTGCCAGCAGTCGAGGGGGGGGCCCGGCGACAGATACGCAGTATTTT

size: -
length: 18
D: TRBD1
V: TRBV4-2
J: TRBJ2-2
CDR3: CASSQDRWGQVFPGELFF
DNA: TGTGCCAGCAGCCAAGATAGGTGGGGACAGGTCTTCCCCGGGGAGCTGTTTTTT

size: -
length: 21
D: TRBD1
V: TRBV19
J: TRBJ1-6
CDR3: CASSIFASHQGGSSYNSPLHF
DNA: TGTGCCAGTAGTATCTTCGCGTCTCACCAGGGGGGAAGCTCCTATAATTCACCCCTCCACTTT

size: -
length: 14
D: TRBD2
V: TRBV7-2
J: TRBJ2-7
CDR3: CASSKSGGGYEQYF
DNA: TGTGCCAGCAGCAAAAGCGGGGGGGGCTACGAGCAGTACTTC

size: -
length: 15
D: -
V: TRBV4-1
J: TRBJ1-4
CDR3: CASSQDRGWGEKLFF
DNA: TGCGCCAGCAGCCAAGATAGGGGTTGGGGTGAAAAACTGTTTTTT

size: -
length: 16
D: -
V: TRBV18
J: TRBJ1-5
CDR3: CASSTIGRGLAQPQHF
DNA: TGTGCCAGCTCAACCATCGGCAGGGGTCTAGCTCAGCCCCAGCATTTT

size: -
length: 12
D: TRBD1
V: TRBV10-3
J: TRBJ1-1
CDR3: CAINGQDTEAFF
DNA: TGTGCCATCAATGGACAGGACACTGAAGCTTTCTTT

size: -
length: 15
D: TRBD1
V: TRBV9
J: TRBJ2-2
CDR3: CASSVARGHAGELFF
DNA: TGTGCCAGCAGCGTCGCGAGGGGGCACGCCGGGGAGCTGTTTTTT

size: -
length: 15
D: -
V: TRBV18
J: TRBJ1-1
CDR3: CASSPQQGGDTEAFF
DNA: TGTGCCAGCTCACCACAACAGGGTGGGGACACTGAAGCTTTCTTT

size: -
length: 14
D: -
V: TRBV7-8
J: TRBJ1-5
CDR3: CASSLGQSNQPQHF
DNA: TGTGCCAGCAGTCTAGGACAAAGCAATCAGCCCCAGCATTTT

size: -
length: 19
D: -
V: TRBV7-9
J: TRBJ2-6
CDR3: CASSFRPTIPFSGANVLTF
DNA: TGTGCCAGCAGCTTCCGACCCACTATCCCCTTTTCTGGGGCCAACGTCCTGACTTTC

size: -
length: 17
D: -
V: TRBV4-1
J: TRBJ2-3
CDR3: CASSQEFKGWGPDTQYF
DNA: TGCGCCAGCAGCCAAGAGTTCAAGGGGTGGGGCCCAGATACGCAGTATTTT

size: -
length: 13
D: -
V: TRBV6-5
J: TRBJ1-5
CDR3: CATSSRGNQPQHF
DNA: TGTGCCACCTCCTCGAGGGGCAATCAGCCCCAGCATTTT

size: -
length: 15
D: TRBD2
V: TRBV11-2
J: TRBJ2-5
CDR3: CASSLYGRGQETQYF
DNA: TGTGCCAGCAGCTTATACGGGCGGGGGCAAGAGACCCAGTACTTC

size: -
length: 14
D: -
V: TRBV19
J: TRBJ2-7
CDR3: CASRPTGTAYEQYF
DNA: TGTGCCAGTAGACCTACAGGGACCGCCTACGAGCAGTACTTC

size: -
length: 15
D: TRBD2
V: TRBV6-5
J: TRBJ2-3
CDR3: CASSYSGGSTDTQYF
DNA: TGTGCCAGCAGTTACAGCGGGGGATCCACAGATACGCAGTATTTT

size: -
length: 14
D: -
V: TRBV5-1
J: TRBJ2-3
CDR3: CASSTGGGTDTQYF
DNA: TGCGCCAGCAGCACCGGGGGAGGCACAGATACGCAGTATTTT

size: -
length: 16
D: -
V: TRBV19
J: TRBJ2-2
CDR3: CASRKTAVTYTGELFF
DNA: TGTGCCAGTAGGAAGACAGCCGTAACTTACACCGGGGAGCTGTTTTTT

size: -
length: 13
D: -
V: TRBV25-1
J: TRBJ1-1
CDR3: CASSEPDSPEAFF
DNA: TGTGCCAGCAGTGAACCCGACAGCCCTGAAGCTTTCTTT

size: once
length: 13
D: -
V: TRBV6-1
J: TRBJ1-1
CDR3: CASRQGLNTEAFF
DNA: TGTGCCAGCAGACAGGGACTGAACACTGAAGCTTTCTTT

size: -
length: 14
D: -
V: TRBV19
J: TRBJ1-5
CDR3: CASSTQGINQPQHF
DNA: TGTGCCAGTAGTACCCAGGGGATCAATCAGCCCCAGCATTTT

size: -
length: 16
D: -
V: TRBV5-1
J: TRBJ1-3
CDR3: CASSLIPVQGGNTIYF
DNA: TGCGCCAGCAGCTTGATCCCTGTACAGGGTGGAAACACCATATATTTT

size: -
length: 13
D: -
V: TRBV19
J: TRBJ1-1
CDR3: CASVGRRGGEAFF
DNA: TGTGCCAGTGTTGGAAGGAGGGGGGGTGAAGCTTTCTTT

size: -
length: 15
D: -
V: TRBV6-5
J: TRBJ1-4
CDR3: CASSYSPATNEKLFF
DNA: TGTGCCAGCAGTTACTCCCCTGCAACTAATGAAAAACTGTTTTTT

size: -
length: 13
D: -
V: TRBV6-1
J: TRBJ2-4
CDR3: CASRQGNLNIQYF
DNA: TGTGCCAGCAGGCAGGGGAATTTAAACATTCAGTACTTC

size: -
length: 17
D: TRBD2
V: TRBV15
J: TRBJ2-3
CDR3: CATSRVAGGPRTDTQYF
DNA: TGTGCCACCAGCAGAGTAGCGGGGGGACCTCGCACAGATACGCAGTATTTT

size: -
length: 15
D: TRBD1
V: TRBV30
J: TRBJ2-3
CDR3: CAWTGRGSSTDTQYF
DNA: TGTGCCTGGACCGGCAGGGGGTCTAGCACAGATACGCAGTATTTT

size: -
length: 17
D: -
V: TRBV19
J: TRBJ2-1
CDR3: CASSPRGSGISYNEQFF
DNA: TGTGCCAGTAGTCCCCGGGGTAGCGGAATCTCCTACAATGAGCAGTTCTTC

size: -
length: 14
D: TRBD1
V: TRBV7-2
J: TRBJ1-6
CDR3: CASTRQGGSSPLHF
DNA: TGTGCCAGCACACGACAGGGTGGGAGTTCACCCCTCCACTTT

size: -
length: 13
D: -
V: TRBV15
J: TRBJ2-2
CDR3: CATSRVSVGELFF
DNA: TGTGCCACCAGCAGAGTCTCCGTCGGGGAGCTGTTTTTT

size: once
length: 15
D: TRBD1
V: TRBV9
J: TRBJ2-1
CDR3: CASSPRQGTYNEQFF
DNA: TGTGCCAGCAGCCCCCGACAGGGGACCTACAATGAGCAGTTCTTC

size: -
length: 13
D: -
V: TRBV11-1
J: TRBJ2-7
CDR3: CASSLAVGGEQYF
DNA: TGTGCCAGCAGCTTAGCGGTAGGGGGCGAGCAGTACTTC

size: once
length: 17
D: -
V: TRBV4-1
J: TRBJ2-2
CDR3: CASSQDRSASNTGELFF
DNA: TGCGCCAGCAGCCAAGATCGAAGCGCCTCGAACACCGGGGAGCTGTTTTTT

size: -
length: 16
D: -
V: TRBV9
J: TRBJ2-4
CDR3: CASSGTGGGAADIQYF
DNA: TGTGCCAGCAGCGGCACGGGTGGAGGGGCCGCGGACATTCAGTACTTC

size: once
length: 13
D: -
V: TRBV18
J: TRBJ2-2
CDR3: CASSPSNTGELFF
DNA: TGTGCCAGCTCCCCCTCTAACACCGGGGAGCTGTTTTTT

size: -
length: 18
D: TRBD2
V: TRBV9
J: TRBJ2-3
CDR3: CASSVGLAGGISTDTQYF
DNA: TGTGCCAGCAGCGTGGGACTAGCGGGGGGGATTAGCACAGATACGCAGTATTTT

size: -
length: 15
D: TRBD1
V: TRBV2
J: TRBJ1-2
CDR3: CASSEEGQAPYGYTF
DNA: TGTGCCAGCAGTGAAGAGGGACAGGCGCCCTATGGCTACACCTTC

size: once
length: 19
D: TRBD1
V: TRBV7-2
J: TRBJ1-5
CDR3: CASSFDPRRGGQGNQPQHF
DNA: TGTGCCAGCAGCTTTGACCCCAGAAGAGGTGGACAGGGCAATCAGCCCCAGCATTTT

size: -
length: 13
D: TRBD1
V: TRBV5-4
J: TRBJ1-2
CDR3: CASSSTGEYGYTF
DNA: TGTGCCAGCAGCTCTACAGGGGAATATGGCTACACCTTC

size: -
length: 15
D: TRBD1
V: TRBV5-8
J: TRBJ1-5
CDR3: CASTPGGLFNQPQHF
DNA: TGTGCCAGCACCCCAGGGGGCCTGTTCAATCAGCCCCAGCATTTT